A single sample gave rise to the 29 T cell receptor beta chains below, sequenced in a study of cytotoxic CD8 clonotypes in ibrutinib-treated CLL. The method was immunoSEQ multiplex PCR; TCRdb's version includes in-frame clones alone and lacks a portion of them. The repertoire consists of some 63,000 clones, with about nine tenths occurring once and the leading ten covering 3% to 3.5%. This material consisted of PBMCs, taken after 12 months of ibrutinib treatment. The receptors derive from a human donor with chronic lymphocytic leukemia.

The genes are TRBV5-5 and TRBJ2-7; maybe TRBD2 (5 bases). The germline V and J ends were trimmed by 2 bases and 3 bases, with 12 bases remaining between them. The CDR3 runs 14 residues. Germline V gene data show CDR1 as SGHKS and CDR2 as YYEKEE (reference sequence). CDR3 DNA sequence: TGTGCCAGCAGCTTCGGACTTCAATTCTACGAGCAGTACTTC. Its translation is CASSFGLQFYEQYF.

This clone was detected once. The chain carries TRBV4-1 and TRBJ2-3; 8 bases map to TRBD2. Trimming removed 2 bases from V and 0 bases from J; junction bases left unmatched: 10. This CDR3 has 18 amino acids. Germline-derived CDR1 and CDR2 are MGHRA and YSYEKL. The CDR3 DNA reads as TGCGCCAGCAGCCAAAAAACTAGGGCTAGCGGGAGCACAGATACGCAGTATTTT. As protein: CASSQKTRASGSTDTQYF.

V gene TRBV5-1 combines with J gene TRBJ2-5; 14 positions match TRBD2. J was trimmed by 3 bases and V by 4 bases; bases with no gene match: 23. CDR1 and CDR2 from the germline V gene are SGHRS and YFSETQ. The CDR3 spans 22 residues. CDR3 in DNA: TGCGCCAGCAGCCCCCGCACACGACAGGGACTAGCGGGAGTGGGCTCCAAAGAGACCCAGTACTTC. Its translation: CASSPRTRQGLAGVGSKETQYF.

This chain joins TRBV10-3 and TRBJ2-1; D unclear. Between the trimmed V and J ends, which lost 4 bases and 0 bases, there was a span of 7 bases. Germline assignment: CDR1 ENHRY and CDR2 SYGVKD. The length of the CDR3 is 14 residues. The CDR3: CAISVGDSYNEQFF. CDR3 DNA sequence: TGTGCCATCAGTGTTGGAGACTCCTACAATGAGCAGTTCTTC.

The V and J genes are TRBV7-6 and TRBJ2-7, with TRBD1 as a possible D gene (5 bases). This CDR3 comprises 13 residues. Looked up from germline, CDR1 is SGHVS and CDR2 is FNYEAQ. The V end was cut by 10 bases, the J end by 0 bases, with 13 bases between. In DNA, the CDR3 is TGTGCCACCTCGCAGGACATCTCCTACGAGCAGTACTTC. Protein product: CATSQDISYEQYF.

The V call is TRBV7-9, the J call TRBJ1-4; D uncertain. The germline CDR1 and CDR2 sequences are SEHNR and FQNEAQ (reference sequence). V lost 2 bases, J lost 8 bases, and 18 bases lay in between. The CDR3 is 16 residues long. CDR3 bases: TGTGCCAGCAGCTTATGGAAAGGGATGGGGAACGAAAAACTGTTTTTT. Translation gives CASSLWKGMGNEKLFF. Looking up the rest from reference TRBV7-9 and TRBJ1-4 gives the full variable domain: DTGVSQNPRHKITKRGQNVTFRCDPISEHNRLYWYRQTLGQGPEFLTYFQNEAQLEKSRLLSDRFSAERPKGSFSTLEIQRTEQGDSAMYLCASSLWKGMGNEKLFFGSGTQLSVL.

The chain combines TRBV12-5 with TRBJ1-3; D possibly corresponds to TRBD1 (6 bases). The germline V gene encodes CDR1 LGHNT and CDR2 FRNRAP. CDR3 length: 14 amino acids. The ends were cut back, 0 bases at V and 7 bases at J, with 10 bases in the middle. CDR3 loop: CASGLVQRGNTIYF. DNA for the CDR3: TGTGCTAGTGGTTTGGTACAAAGGGGGAACACCATATATTTT.

Turning to this clone: The junction departs from germline at one end; a sequencing error may be responsible. This chain joins TRBV7-7 and TRBJ2-2, with 7 bases matching TRBD1. Looked up from germline, CDR1 is SSHAT and CDR2 is FNYEAQ (reference sequence). The CDR3 length is 14 residues. This CDR3 is CASTQQGKAGELFF. The DNA of the CDR3 is TGTGCTAGCACACAACAGGGGAAGGCCGGGGAGCTGTTTTTT.

The chain links TRBV7-2 to TRBJ1-2; no definite D call. The length of the CDR3 is 12 residues. V was pared by 3 bases and J by 6 bases, with 8 bases between. The V gene's germline CDR1 is SGHTA and CDR2 FQGNSA. The CDR3 nucleotides read TGTGCCAGCAGCTTTCCGGCGAATGGCTACACCTTC. This encodes CASSFPANGYTF. Based on the CDR3 plus reference TRBV7-2 and TRBJ1-2, the full variable domain is GAGVSQSPSNKVTEKGKDVELRCDPISGHTALYWYRQSLGQGLEFLIYFQGNSAPDKSGLPSDRFSAERTGGSVSTLTIQRTQQEDSAVYLCASSFPANGYTFGSGTRLTVV.

V and J are TRBV18 and TRBJ2-3, with 10 bases aligning to TRBD2. Trimming removed 3 bases from V and 2 bases from J; junction bases left unmatched: 5. The CDR3 totals 16 residues. Germline loops: CDR1 KGHSH, CDR2 LQKENI. For the CDR3, the DNA is TGTGCCAGCTCACCCCGACTAGCGGGCATCACAGATACGCAGTATTTT. It encodes CASSPRLAGITDTQYF.

The rearrangement links TRBV7-3 to TRBJ2-7; D is unresolved. The V gene lost 0 bases and the J gene lost 0 bases, with 9 bases spanning the gap. This CDR3 region has 15 residues. Germline CDR1 and CDR2: SGHTA and FQGTGA. The CDR3 DNA reads as TGTGCCAGCAGCTTAACCCACTTAAGCTCCTACGAGCAGTACTTC. This encodes CASSLTHLSSYEQYF.

V is TRBV7-6 and J is TRBJ2-3; 7 bases agree with TRBD2. CDR1 and CDR2 (germline): SGHVS, FNYEAQ. The CDR3 is made up of 17 amino acids. J lost 2 bases, V lost 5 bases, and 13 bases had no gene match. CDR3 in amino acids: CASSTGLVPSATDTQYF. In nucleotides, the CDR3 is TGTGCCAGCAGCACTGGACTAGTCCCCTCCGCCACAGATACGCAGTATTTT.

The rearrangement joins TRBV28 to TRBJ2-3, with TRBD2 matching over 12 bases. V lost 10 bases to trimming and J lost 4 bases; unmatched junction nucleotides: 15. The CDR3 spans 17 residues. Germline V gene lookup returns CDR1 MDHEN and CDR2 SYDVKM. CDR3 DNA sequence: TGTGCCACCTCCTCCGGGACTAGCGGGTCTTGGTCAGATACGCAGTATTTT. Translating gives CATSSGTSGSWSDTQYF.

The CDR3 spells CASSPHGLKVDEQYF. The DNA of the CDR3 is TGCGCCAGCAGCCCCCACGGGCTTAAGGTAGACGAGCAGTACTTC. The chain employs TRBV4-1 and TRBJ2-7; D not certain. Germline V gene lookup returns CDR1 MGHRA and CDR2 YSYEKL. CDR3 size: 15 residues. Trimming left V 4 bases short and J 5 bases short, with 18 bases between.

This clone was seen only once. The J gene is TRBJ1-4, the V gene TRBV6-5, with 8 bases identical to TRBD1. V lost 2 bases, J lost 8 bases, and 7 bases stayed unmatched. Germline-derived CDR1 and CDR2 are MNHEY and SVGAGI. The CDR3 covers 15 residues. The CDR3 bases are TGTGCCAGCAGTTACCGGGGACAGGTCGGAGAAAAACTGTTTTTT. It encodes CASSYRGQVGEKLFF.

The gene calls are TRBV4-2 and TRBJ1-5; D is unresolved. The V and J ends lost 1 base and 4 bases respectively, with 5 bases between them. Germline CDR1 and CDR2: LGHNA and YNFKEQ. This CDR3 is built from 13 residues. The CDR3 coding sequence is TGTGCCAGCAGCCAAGTACCAAATCAGCCCCAGCATTTT. It yields the protein CASSQVPNQPQHF.

The chain combines TRBV11-3 with TRBJ2-7; D perhaps matches TRBD2 (5 bases). Trimming pared 8 bases from V and 4 bases from J, leaving 9 bases between. Germline V gene data show CDR1 as SGHNT and CDR2 as YENEEA. The CDR3 is made up of 11 amino acids. The CDR3 region is CASGTGYEQYF. As DNA, the CDR3 is TGTGCCAGCGGCACGGGATACGAGCAGTACTTC.

V gene TRBV29-1 combines with J gene TRBJ2-1; TRBD1 agrees at 12 bases. CDR1 SQVTM and CDR2 ANQGSEA come from the germline V gene. The CDR3 is made up of 15 amino acids. After removal of 4 bases from V and 2 bases from J, the junction contained 3 bases not matched to a gene. The DNA of the CDR3 is TGCAGCGTTGGGGGACAGGGGGCAGCCTACAATGAGCAGTTCTTC. Its protein is CSVGGQGAAYNEQFF.

This clone appeared a few times. The chain carries TRBV9 and TRBJ1-1; unclear D gene. V gave up 4 bases and J gave up 3 bases, with 10 bases separating them. This CDR3 has 13 amino acids. Per the germline V gene, CDR1 is SGDLS and CDR2 is YYNGEE. For the CDR3, the DNA is TGTGCCAGCAGCAGTCTGGGGTACACTGAAGCTTTCTTT. The encoded protein is CASSSLGYTEAFF.

The V gene is TRBV2, the J gene TRBJ1-2; 8 nucleotides align to TRBD1. CDR1 and CDR2 (germline): SNHLY, FYNNEI. The V gene end was trimmed by 4 bases and the J gene end by 6 bases; junction bases not matched to a gene: 4. The CDR3 is 13 residues long. CDR3 amino acids: CASSGTGSDGYTF. The CDR3 coding sequence is TGTGCCAGCAGTGGGACAGGGTCAGATGGCTACACCTTC.

The genes are TRBV2 and TRBJ2-7; possible D gene TRBD2, 5 bases. Germline CDR1 SNHLY, CDR2 FYNNEI. The V gene lost 0 bases and the J gene lost 0 bases, with 12 bases spanning the gap. CDR3 length: 16 amino acids. The CDR3: CASSEALRRASYEQYF. CDR3 coding DNA: TGTGCCAGCAGTGAAGCGCTTCGGCGGGCCTCCTACGAGCAGTACTTC.

The V call is TRBV14, the J call TRBJ2-1; the D is unclear. This CDR3 has 16 residues. Per germline, CDR1 SGHDN and CDR2 FVKESK. Trimming took 1 base from V and 4 from J, leaving 14 bases between them. This CDR3 is CASSQVAGGLYNEQFF. The CDR3 DNA follows: TGTGCCAGCAGCCAAGTTGCAGGTGGTCTGTACAATGAGCAGTTCTTC.

The chain recombines TRBV19 with TRBJ2-7, with TRBD2 matching over 8 bases. This CDR3 has 15 residues. CDR1 is LNHDA, CDR2 SQIVND, per germline (reference sequence). V shed 4 bases, J shed 1 base, and the junction held 6 bases outside the gene matches. Here the CDR3 reads CASSRKRELSYEQYF. For the CDR3, the DNA is TGTGCCAGTAGTAGAAAGCGGGAGCTGTCCTACGAGCAGTACTTC.

The chain carries TRBV4-1 and TRBJ1-2; 9 bases map to TRBD1. The germline gives CDR1 MGHRA, CDR2 YSYEKL. The V gene end was trimmed by 1 base and the J gene end by 10 bases; junction bases not matched to a gene: 7. The CDR3 covers 14 residues. This CDR3 is CASSQALQGAVYTF. The DNA of the CDR3 is TGCGCCAGCAGCCAAGCCCTACAGGGGGCGGTCTACACCTTC.

The chain has TRBV11-3 and TRBJ2-7; D may be TRBD1 or TRBD2 (6 bases each). The CDR3 length is 14 residues. V was trimmed by 7 bases and J by 3 bases, leaving 16 bases between them. Germline V CDR1 and CDR2: SGHNT, YENEEA. The CDR3 loop reads CASKEGGEGYEQYF. Here the CDR3 DNA reads TGTGCCAGCAAGGAGGGGGGCGAAGGCTACGAGCAGTACTTC.

The V gene is TRBV28, the J gene TRBJ2-7, with a tentative D call TRBD2 (6 bases). The CDR3 spans 16 residues. Germline CDR1 reads MDHEN; CDR2 reads SYDVKM. Between the trimmed V and J ends, which lost 5 bases and 1 base, there was a span of 18 bases. In nucleotides, the CDR3 is TGTGCCAGCAGTGACATCGGGGGTTTGGGTTCCTACGAGCAGTACTTC. This encodes CASSDIGGLGSYEQYF.

J is TRBJ1-2 and V is TRBV27, with TRBD1 matching over 7 bases. Per the germline V gene, CDR1 is MNHEY and CDR2 is SMNVEV (reference sequence). The CDR3 length is 14 residues. V was clipped by 0 bases and J by 4 bases; unmatched bases: 2. CDR3 sequence (DNA): TGTGCCAGCAGTTTATCCGGGACAGCCTATGGCTACACCTTC. Translating gives CASSLSGTAYGYTF.

In DNA form, the CDR3 reads TGTGCCAGCAGTTTCGGAACAGGAACCTACGAGCAGTACTTC. Protein sequence: CASSFGTGTYEQYF. The chain links TRBV6-5 to TRBJ2-7, with a weak D call TRBD1 (5 bases). V was cut by 4 bases and J by 2 bases, with 12 bases left in between. The V gene's germline CDR1 is MNHEY and CDR2 SVGAGI. The CDR3 totals 14 residues.

This sequence joins TRBV4-1 and TRBJ2-2; D is unclear. CDR1 is MGHRA and CDR2 is YSYEKL in the germline V gene. The germline V and J ends were trimmed by 0 bases and 0 bases, with 8 bases remaining between them. The CDR3 has 16 residues. The CDR3 DNA is TGCGCCAGCAGCCAAGAAAGGCGGTCGAACACCGGGGAGCTGTTTTTT. Its protein product is CASSQERRSNTGELFF.